This record concerns one T cell receptor beta chain sequence. Antigen specificity is unknown. Trimming left V 3 bases short and J 0 bases short, with 8 bases between. This CDR3 contains 14 residues. CDR1 is SEHNR and CDR2 is FQNEAQ in the germline V gene (reference sequence). RNA transcripts served as the template for amplifying TCR beta CDR3 regions. HTBI primers were employed in a first-round RT-PCR of the TCR CDR3. MiXCR was run by TCRdb on the multiplex PCR reads, yielding one entry per CDR3 protein. The sample carries some 560,000 distinct CDR3 sequences, 12% to 15% recorded once. It was uncontrolled infection, other autoimmune disease, pregnancy or lactation that excluded patients. Using 9.5 to 10 ml of fresh peripheral blood, PBMCs were prepared. This sample is drawn from a study of T cells in Graves' hyperthyroidism and ophthalmopathy. Regarding the study as a whole: Ophthalmopathy could be told apart from stable hyperthyroidism with a 13 V-J model. In the blood, most expanded thyroid clonotypes above 0.001 appeared as well.

The receptor comes from a woman between 40 and 55 years old with Graves' hyperthyroidism. The chain is built from TRBV7-9 and TRBJ1-1; D is ambiguous. The sample comprised blood. This CDR3 reads CASSLYLMNTEAFF. The CDR3 DNA reads TGTGCCAGCAGCTTGTATTTGATGAACACTGAAGCTTTCTTT.